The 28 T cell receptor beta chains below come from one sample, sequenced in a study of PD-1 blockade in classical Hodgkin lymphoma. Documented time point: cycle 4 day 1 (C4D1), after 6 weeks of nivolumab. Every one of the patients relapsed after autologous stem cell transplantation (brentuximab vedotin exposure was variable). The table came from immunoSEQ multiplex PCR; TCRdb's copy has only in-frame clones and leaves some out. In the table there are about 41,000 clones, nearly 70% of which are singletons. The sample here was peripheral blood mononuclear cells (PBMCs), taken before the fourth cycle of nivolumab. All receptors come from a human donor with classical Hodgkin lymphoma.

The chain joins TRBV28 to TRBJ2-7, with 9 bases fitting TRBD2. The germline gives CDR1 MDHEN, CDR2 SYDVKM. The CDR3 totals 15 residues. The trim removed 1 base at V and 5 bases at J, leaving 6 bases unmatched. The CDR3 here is CASSLLGGGANEQYF. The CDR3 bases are TGTGCCAGCAGTTTATTGGGCGGGGGGGCCAACGAGCAGTACTTC.

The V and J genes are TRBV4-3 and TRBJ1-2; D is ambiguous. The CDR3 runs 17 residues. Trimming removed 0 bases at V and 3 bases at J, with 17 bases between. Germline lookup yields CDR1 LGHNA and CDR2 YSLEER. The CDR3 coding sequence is TGCGCCAGCAGCCAAGATCTGGGAGGAGGGTCGGACTATGGCTACACCTTC. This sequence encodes CASSQDLGGGSDYGYTF.

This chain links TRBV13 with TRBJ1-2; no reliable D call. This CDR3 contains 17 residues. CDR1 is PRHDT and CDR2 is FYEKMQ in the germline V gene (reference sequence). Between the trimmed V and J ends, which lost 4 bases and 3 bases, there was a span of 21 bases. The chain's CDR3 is CASSSNRRGEGYYGYTF. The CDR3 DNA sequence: TGTGCCAGCAGCTCCAACCGCCGCGGGGAGGGTTACTATGGCTACACCTTC.

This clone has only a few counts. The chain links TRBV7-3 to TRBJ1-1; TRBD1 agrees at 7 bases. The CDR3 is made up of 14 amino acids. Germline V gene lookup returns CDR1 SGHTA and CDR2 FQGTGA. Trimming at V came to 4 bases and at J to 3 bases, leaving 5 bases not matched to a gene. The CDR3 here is CASSSTGTDTEAFF. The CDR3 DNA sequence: TGTGCCAGCAGCTCGACAGGGACTGACACTGAAGCTTTCTTT. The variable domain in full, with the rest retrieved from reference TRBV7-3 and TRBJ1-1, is GAGVSQTPSNKVTEKGKYVELRCDPISGHTALYWYRQSLGQGPEFLIYFQGTGAADDSGLPNDRFFAVRPEGSVSTLKIQRTERGDSAVYLCASSSTGTDTEAFFGQGTRLTVV.

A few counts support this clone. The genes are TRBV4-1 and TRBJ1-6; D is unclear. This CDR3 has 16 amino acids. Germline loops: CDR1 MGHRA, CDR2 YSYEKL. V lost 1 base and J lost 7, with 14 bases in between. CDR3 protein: CASSQGIGLINSPLHF. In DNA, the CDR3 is TGCGCCAGCAGCCAAGGGATCGGACTGATCAATTCACCCCTCCACTTT.

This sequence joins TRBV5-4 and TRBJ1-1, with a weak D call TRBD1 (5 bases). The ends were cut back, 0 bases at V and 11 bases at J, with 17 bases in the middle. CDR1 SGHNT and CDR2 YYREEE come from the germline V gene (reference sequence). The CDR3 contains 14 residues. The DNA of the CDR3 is TGTGCCAGCAGCTTGGAGAGGGGCGTCTCTGGGGCTTTCTTT. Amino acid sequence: CASSLERGVSGAFF. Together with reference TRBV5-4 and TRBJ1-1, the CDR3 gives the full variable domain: ETGVTQSPTHLIKTRGQQVTLRCSSQSGHNTVSWYQQALGQGPQFIFQYYREEENGRGNFPPRFSGLQFPNYSSELNVNALELDDSALYLCASSLERGVSGAFFGQGTRLTVV.

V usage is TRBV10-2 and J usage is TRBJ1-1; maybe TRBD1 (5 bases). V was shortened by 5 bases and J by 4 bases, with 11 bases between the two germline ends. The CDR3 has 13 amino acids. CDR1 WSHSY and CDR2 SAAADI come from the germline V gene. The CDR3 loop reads CASSRAGGTEAFF. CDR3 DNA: TGCGCCAGCAGTAGAGCGGGGGGCACTGAAGCTTTCTTT.

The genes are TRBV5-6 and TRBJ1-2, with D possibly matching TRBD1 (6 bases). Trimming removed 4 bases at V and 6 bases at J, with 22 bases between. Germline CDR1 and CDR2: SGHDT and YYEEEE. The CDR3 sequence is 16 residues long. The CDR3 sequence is CASSPPGGGPRDGYTF. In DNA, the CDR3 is TGTGCCAGCAGCCCCCCGGGGGGCGGTCCCCGGGATGGCTACACCTTC.

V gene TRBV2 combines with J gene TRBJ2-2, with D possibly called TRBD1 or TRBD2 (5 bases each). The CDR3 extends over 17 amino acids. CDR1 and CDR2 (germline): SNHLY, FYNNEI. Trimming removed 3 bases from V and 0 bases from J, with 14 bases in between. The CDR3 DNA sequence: TGTGCCAGCAGTGAGGGAGTGGCAGGGCCGAACACCGGGGAGCTGTTTTTT. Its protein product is CASSEGVAGPNTGELFF. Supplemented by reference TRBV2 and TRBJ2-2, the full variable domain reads EPEVTQTPSHQVTQMGQEVILRCVPISNHLYFYWYRQILGQKVEFLVSFYNNEISEKSEIFDDQFSVERPDGSNFTLKIRSTKLEDSAMYFCASSEGVAGPNTGELFFGEGSRLTVL.

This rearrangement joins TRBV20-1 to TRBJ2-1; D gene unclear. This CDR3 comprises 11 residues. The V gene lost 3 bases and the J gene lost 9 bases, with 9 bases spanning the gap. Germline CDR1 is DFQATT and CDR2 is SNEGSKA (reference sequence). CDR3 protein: CSARRSGEQFF. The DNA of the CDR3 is TGCAGTGCTAGGAGGTCGGGTGAGCAGTTCTTC.

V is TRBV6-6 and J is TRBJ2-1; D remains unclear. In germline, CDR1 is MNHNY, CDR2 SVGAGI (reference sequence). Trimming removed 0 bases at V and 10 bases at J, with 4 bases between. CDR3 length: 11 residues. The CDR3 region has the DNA TGTGCCAGCAGTTACTCATGGGAGCAGTTCTTC. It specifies CASSYSWEQFF.

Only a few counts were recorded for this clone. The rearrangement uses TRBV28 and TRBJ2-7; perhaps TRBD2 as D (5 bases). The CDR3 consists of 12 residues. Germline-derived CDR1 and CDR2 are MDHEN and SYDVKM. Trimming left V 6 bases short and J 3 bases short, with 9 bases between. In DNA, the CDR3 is TGTGCCAGCAGCGAGGGAGTCTACGAGCAGTACTTC. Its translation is CASSEGVYEQYF.

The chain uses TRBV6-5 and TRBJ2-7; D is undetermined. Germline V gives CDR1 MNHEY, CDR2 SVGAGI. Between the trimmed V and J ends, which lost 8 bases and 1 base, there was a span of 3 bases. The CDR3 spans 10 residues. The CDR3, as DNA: TGTGCCAGCGGATCCTACGAGCAGTACTTC. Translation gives CASGSYEQYF.

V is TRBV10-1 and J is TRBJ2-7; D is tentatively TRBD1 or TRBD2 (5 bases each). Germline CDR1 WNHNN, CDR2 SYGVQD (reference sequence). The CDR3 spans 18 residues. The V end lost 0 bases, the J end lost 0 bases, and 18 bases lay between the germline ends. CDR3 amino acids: CASSESSIGTASSYEQYF. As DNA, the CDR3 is TGCGCCAGCAGTGAGTCATCAATCGGGACGGCTAGCTCCTACGAGCAGTACTTC.

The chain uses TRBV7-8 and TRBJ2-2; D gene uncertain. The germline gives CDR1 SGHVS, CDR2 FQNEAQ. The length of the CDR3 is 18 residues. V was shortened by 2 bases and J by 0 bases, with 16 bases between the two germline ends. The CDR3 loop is CASSLRALRQSNTGELFF. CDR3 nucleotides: TGTGCCAGCAGCTTAAGAGCCCTTAGGCAGTCGAACACCGGGGAGCTGTTTTTT.

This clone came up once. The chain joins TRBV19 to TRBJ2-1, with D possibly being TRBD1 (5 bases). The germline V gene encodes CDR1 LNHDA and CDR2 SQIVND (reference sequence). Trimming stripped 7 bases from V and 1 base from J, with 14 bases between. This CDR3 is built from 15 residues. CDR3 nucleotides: TGTGCCAGTATTCCGACCCAGGGATCCTACAATGAGCAGTTCTTC. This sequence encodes CASIPTQGSYNEQFF.

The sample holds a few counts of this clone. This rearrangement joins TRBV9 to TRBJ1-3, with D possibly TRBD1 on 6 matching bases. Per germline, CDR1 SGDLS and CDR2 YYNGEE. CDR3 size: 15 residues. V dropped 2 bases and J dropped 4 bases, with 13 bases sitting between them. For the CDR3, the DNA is TGTGCCAGCAGCGTCAACAGGGAAAGAGGAAACACCATATATTTT. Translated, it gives CASSVNRERGNTIYF.

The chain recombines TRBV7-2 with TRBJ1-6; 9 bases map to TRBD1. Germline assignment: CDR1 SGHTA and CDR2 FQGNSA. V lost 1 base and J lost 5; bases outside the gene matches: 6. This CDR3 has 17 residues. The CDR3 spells CASSLGRTGAHNSPLHF. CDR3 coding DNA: TGTGCCAGCAGCTTAGGGAGGACAGGGGCCCATAATTCACCCCTCCACTTT.

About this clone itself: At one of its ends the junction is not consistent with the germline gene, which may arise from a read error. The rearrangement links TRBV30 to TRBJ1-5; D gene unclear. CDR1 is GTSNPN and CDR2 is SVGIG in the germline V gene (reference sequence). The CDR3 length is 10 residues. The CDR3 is CAWIRAYGNF. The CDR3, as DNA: TGTGCCTGGATACGTGCCTACGGGAATTTT.

The DNA of the CDR3 is TGTGCCAGCAGCCCCCCAGGGTATGGCTACACCTTC. Its protein product is CASSPPGYGYTF. The rearrangement uses TRBV7-9 and TRBJ1-2; TRBD1 might be the D (5 bases). Germline V lookup: CDR1 SEHNR, CDR2 FQNEAQ (reference sequence). Between the trimmed V and J ends, which lost 5 bases and 5 bases, there was a span of 9 bases. The CDR3 runs 12 residues. Variable domain in full (rest from reference TRBV7-9 and TRBJ1-2): DTGVSQNPRHKITKRGQNVTFRCDPISEHNRLYWYRQTLGQGPEFLTYFQNEAQLEKSRLLSDRFSAERPKGSFSTLEIQRTEQGDSAMYLCASSPPGYGYTFGSGTRLTVV.

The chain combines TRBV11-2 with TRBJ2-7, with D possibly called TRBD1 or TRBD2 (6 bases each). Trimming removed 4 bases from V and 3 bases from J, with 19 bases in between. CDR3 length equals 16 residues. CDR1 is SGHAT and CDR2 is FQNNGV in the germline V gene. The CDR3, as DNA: TGTGCCAGCAGCTCCATTTTCGCCGGGGGCCGCTACGAGCAGTACTTC. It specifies CASSSIFAGGRYEQYF.

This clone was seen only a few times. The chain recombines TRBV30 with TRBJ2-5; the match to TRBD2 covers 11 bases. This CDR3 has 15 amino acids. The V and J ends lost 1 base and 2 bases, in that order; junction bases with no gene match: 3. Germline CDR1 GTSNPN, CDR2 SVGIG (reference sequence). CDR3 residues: CAWSAGTSGQETQYF. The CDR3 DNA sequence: TGTGCCTGGAGTGCCGGGACTAGCGGACAAGAGACCCAGTACTTC.

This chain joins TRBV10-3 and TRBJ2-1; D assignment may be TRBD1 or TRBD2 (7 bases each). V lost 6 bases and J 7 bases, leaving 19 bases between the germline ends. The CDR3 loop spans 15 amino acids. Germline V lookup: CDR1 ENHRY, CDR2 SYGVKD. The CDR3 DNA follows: TGTGCCATCAGACCGCCGACAGGGAGGGCAAATGAGCAGTTCTTC. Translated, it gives CAIRPPTGRANEQFF.

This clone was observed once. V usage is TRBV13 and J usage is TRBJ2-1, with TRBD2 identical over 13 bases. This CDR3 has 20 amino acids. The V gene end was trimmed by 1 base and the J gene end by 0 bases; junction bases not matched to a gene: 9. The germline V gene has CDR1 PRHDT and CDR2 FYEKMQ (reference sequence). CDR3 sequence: CASSLDLGTSGAYSYNEQFF. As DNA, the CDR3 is TGTGCCAGCAGCTTAGACCTCGGGACTAGCGGGGCCTACTCCTACAATGAGCAGTTCTTC.

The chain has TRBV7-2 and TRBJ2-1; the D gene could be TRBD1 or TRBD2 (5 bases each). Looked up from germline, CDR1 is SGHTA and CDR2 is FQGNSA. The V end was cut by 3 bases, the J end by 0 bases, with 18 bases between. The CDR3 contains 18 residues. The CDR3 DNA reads TGTGCCAGCAGCTTTAAAAATGGGACGGCTAGCTCCTACAATGAGCAGTTCTTC. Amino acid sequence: CASSFKNGTASSYNEQFF.

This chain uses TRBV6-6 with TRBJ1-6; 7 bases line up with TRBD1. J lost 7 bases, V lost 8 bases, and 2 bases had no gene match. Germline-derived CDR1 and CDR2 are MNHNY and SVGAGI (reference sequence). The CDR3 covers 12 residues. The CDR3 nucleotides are TGTGCCAGCGGGACAGAAAATTCACCCCTCCACTTT. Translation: CASGTENSPLHF.

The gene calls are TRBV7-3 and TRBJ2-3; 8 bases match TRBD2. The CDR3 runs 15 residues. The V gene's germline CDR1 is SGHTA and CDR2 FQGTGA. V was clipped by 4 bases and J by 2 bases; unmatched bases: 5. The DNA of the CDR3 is TGTGCCAGCAGCTATAGCGGGATCCCCACAGATACGCAGTATTTT. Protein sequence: CASSYSGIPTDTQYF.

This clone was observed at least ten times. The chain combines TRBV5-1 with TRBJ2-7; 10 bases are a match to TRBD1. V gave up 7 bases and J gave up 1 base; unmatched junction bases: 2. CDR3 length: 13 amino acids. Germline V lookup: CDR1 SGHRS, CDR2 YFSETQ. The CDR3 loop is CASGTGDSYEQYF. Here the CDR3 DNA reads TGCGCCAGCGGGACAGGGGATTCCTACGAGCAGTACTTC.